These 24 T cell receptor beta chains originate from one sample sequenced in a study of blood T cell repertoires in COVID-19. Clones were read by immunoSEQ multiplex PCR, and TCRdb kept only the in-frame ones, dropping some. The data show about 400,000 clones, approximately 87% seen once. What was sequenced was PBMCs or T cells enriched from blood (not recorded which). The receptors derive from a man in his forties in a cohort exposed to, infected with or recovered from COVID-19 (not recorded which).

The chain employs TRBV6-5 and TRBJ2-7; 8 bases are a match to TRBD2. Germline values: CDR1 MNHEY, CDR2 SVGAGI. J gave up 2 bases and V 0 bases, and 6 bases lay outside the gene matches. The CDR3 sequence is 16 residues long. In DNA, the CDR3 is TGTGCCAGCAGTTACTCTCTTGCGGGGGGAACCTACGAGCAGTACTTC. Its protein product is CASSYSLAGGTYEQYF.

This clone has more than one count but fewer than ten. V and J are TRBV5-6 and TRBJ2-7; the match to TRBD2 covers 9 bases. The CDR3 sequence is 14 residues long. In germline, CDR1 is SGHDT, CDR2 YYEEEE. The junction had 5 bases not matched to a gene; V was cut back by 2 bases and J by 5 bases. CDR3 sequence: CASSFSGSLNEQYF. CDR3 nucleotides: TGTGCCAGCAGCTTTAGCGGGAGTTTGAACGAGCAGTACTTC.

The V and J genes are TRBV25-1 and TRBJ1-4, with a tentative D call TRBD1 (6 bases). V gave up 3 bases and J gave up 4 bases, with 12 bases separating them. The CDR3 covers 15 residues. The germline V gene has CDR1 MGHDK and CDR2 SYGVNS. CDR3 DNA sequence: TGTGCCAGCAGTGAGGGACAAATACTTAATGAAAAACTGTTTTTT. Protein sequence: CASSEGQILNEKLFF.

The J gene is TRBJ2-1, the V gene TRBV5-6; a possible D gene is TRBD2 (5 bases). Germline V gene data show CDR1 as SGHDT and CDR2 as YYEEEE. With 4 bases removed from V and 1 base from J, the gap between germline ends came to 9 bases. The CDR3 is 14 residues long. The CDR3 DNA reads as TGTGCCAGCAGCCGGGGTGCATCCTACAATGAGCAGTTCTTC. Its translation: CASSRGASYNEQFF.

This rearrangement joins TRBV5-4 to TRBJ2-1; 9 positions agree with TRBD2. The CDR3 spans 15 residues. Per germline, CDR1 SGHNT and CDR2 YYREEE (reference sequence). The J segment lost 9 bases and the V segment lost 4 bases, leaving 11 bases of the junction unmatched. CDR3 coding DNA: TGTGCCAGCAGCCTGGGGGCGGGAGGGCCTTTTGAGCAGTTCTTC. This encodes CASSLGAGGPFEQFF.

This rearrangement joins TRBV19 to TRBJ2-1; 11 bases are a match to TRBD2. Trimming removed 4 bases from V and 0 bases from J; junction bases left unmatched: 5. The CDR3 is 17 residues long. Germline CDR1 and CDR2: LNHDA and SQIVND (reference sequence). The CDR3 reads CASSTKGTSGSYNEQFF. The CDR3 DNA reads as TGTGCCAGTAGTACTAAAGGGACTAGCGGCTCCTACAATGAGCAGTTCTTC.

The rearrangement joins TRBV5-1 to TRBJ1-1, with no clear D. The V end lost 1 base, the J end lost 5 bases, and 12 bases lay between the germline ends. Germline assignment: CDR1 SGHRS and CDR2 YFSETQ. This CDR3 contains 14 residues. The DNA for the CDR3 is TGCGCCAGCAGCTTGAATACCGGGTCGACTGAAGCTTTCTTT. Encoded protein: CASSLNTGSTEAFF. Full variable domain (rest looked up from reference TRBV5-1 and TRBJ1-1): KAGVTQTPRYLIKTRGQQVTLSCSPISGHRSVSWYQQTPGQGLQFLFEYFSETQRNKGNFPGRFSGRQFSNSRSEMNVSTLELGDSALYLCASSLNTGSTEAFFGQGTRLTVV.

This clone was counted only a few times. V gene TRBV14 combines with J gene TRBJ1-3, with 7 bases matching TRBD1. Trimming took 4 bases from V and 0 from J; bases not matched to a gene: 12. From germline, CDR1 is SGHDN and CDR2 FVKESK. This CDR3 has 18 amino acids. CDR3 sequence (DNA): TGTGCCAGCAGCCCCTCCTTTGAGGGACAGAGCTCTGGAAACACCATATATTTT. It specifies CASSPSFEGQSSGNTIYF. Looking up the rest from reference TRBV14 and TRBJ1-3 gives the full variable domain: EAGVTQFPSHSVIEKGQTVTLRCDPISGHDNLYWYRRVMGKEIKFLLHFVKESKQDESGMPNNRFLAERTGGTYSTLKVQPAELEDSGVYFCASSPSFEGQSSGNTIYFGEGSWLTVV.

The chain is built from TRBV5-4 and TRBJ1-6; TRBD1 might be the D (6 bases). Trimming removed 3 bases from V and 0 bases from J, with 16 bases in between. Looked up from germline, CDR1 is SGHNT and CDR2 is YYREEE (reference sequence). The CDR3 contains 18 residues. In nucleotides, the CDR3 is TGTGCCAGCAGCTCGCCGGACAGCTACAGCTCCTATAATTCACCCCTCCACTTT. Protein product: CASSSPDSYSSYNSPLHF.

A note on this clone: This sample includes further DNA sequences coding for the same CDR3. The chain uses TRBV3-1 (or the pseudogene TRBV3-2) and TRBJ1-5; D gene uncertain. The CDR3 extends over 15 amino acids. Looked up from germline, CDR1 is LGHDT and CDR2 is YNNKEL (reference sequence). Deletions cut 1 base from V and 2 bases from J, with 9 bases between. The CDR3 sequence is CASSQGSQGNQPQHF. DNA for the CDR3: TGTGCCAGCAGCCAAGGATCTCAGGGCAATCAGCCCCAGCATTTT.

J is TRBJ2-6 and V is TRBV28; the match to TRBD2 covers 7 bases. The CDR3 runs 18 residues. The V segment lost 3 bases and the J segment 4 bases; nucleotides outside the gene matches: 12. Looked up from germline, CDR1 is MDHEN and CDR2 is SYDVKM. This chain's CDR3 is CASSFSTSTRSGANVLTF. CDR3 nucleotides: TGTGCCAGCAGTTTCTCGACTAGCACCCGTTCGGGGGCCAACGTCCTGACTTTC.

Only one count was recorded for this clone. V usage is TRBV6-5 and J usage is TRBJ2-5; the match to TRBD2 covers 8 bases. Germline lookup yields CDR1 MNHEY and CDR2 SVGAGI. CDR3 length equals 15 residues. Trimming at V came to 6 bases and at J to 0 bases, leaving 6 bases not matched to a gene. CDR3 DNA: TGTGCCAGCAGACACAATAGCGGGGACCAAGAGACCCAGTACTTC. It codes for CASRHNSGDQETQYF.

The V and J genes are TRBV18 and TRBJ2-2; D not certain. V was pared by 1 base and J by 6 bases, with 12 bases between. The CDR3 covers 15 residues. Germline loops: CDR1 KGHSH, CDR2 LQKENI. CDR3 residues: CASSPRTKDSGELFF. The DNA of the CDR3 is TGTGCCAGCTCACCACGTACAAAAGACTCCGGGGAGCTGTTTTTT.

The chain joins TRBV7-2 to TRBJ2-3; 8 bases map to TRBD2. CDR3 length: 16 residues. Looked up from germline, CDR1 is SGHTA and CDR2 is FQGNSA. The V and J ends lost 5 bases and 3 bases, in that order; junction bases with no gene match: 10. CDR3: CASSPLAGPKTDTQYF. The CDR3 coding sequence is TGTGCCAGCAGCCCATTAGCGGGGCCAAAAACAGATACGCAGTATTTT.

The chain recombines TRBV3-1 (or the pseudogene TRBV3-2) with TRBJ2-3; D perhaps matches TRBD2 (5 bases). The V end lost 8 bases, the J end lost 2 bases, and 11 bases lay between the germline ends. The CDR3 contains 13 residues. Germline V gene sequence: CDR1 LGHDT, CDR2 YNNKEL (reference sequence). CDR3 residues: CASSPTTTDTQYF. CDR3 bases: TGTGCCAGCTCTCCGACTACCACAGATACGCAGTATTTT.

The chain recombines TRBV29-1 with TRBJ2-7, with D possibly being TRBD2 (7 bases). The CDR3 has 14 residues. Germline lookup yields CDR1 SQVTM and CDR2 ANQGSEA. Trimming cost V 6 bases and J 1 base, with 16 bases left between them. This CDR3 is CSVKGGVQSYEQYF. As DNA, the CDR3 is TGCAGCGTCAAGGGGGGGGTGCAGTCCTACGAGCAGTACTTC.

The DNA for the CDR3 is TGTGCCAGTAGTCTGGCTAGCGGACTAGCCAAAAACATTCAGTACTTC. Protein: CASSLASGLAKNIQYF. The chain recombines TRBV19 with TRBJ2-4; the match to TRBD2 covers 7 bases. Losses at the gene ends were 5 bases for V and 0 bases for J; bases not matched to a gene: 7. CDR1 is LNHDA, CDR2 SQIVND, per germline (reference sequence). The CDR3 runs 16 residues.

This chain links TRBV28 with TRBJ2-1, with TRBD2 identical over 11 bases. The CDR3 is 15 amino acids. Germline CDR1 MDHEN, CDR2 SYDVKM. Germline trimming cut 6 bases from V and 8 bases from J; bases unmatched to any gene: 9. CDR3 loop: CASSPTSGRFDEQFF. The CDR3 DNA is TGTGCCAGCAGCCCCACTAGCGGGAGATTCGATGAGCAGTTCTTC.

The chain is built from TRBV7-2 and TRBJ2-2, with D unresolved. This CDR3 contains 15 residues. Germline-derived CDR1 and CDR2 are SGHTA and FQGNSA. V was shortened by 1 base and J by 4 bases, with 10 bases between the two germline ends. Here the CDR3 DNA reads TGTGCCAGCAGCTTAGTTATTTCGGGCACCGGGGAGCTGTTTTTT. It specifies CASSLVISGTGELFF.

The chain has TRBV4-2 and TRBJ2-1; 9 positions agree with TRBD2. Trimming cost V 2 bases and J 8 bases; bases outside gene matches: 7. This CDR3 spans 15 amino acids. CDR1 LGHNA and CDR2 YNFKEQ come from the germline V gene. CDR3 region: CASSQSSGSVYEQFF. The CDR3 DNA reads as TGTGCCAGCAGCCAAAGTAGCGGGAGCGTATATGAGCAGTTCTTC.

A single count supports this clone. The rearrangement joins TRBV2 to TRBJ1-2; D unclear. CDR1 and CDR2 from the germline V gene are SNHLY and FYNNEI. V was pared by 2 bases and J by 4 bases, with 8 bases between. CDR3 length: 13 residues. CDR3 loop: CASSEMAVYGYTF. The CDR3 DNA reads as TGTGCCAGCAGTGAAATGGCCGTCTATGGCTACACCTTC.

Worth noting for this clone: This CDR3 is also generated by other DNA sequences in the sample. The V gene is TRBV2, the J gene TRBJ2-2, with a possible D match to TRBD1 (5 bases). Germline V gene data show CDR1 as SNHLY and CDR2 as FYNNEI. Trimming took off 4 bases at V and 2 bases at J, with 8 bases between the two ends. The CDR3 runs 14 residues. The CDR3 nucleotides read TGTGCCAGCAGTGGCCAGGGAAACACCGGGGAGCTGTTTTTT. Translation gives CASSGQGNTGELFF.

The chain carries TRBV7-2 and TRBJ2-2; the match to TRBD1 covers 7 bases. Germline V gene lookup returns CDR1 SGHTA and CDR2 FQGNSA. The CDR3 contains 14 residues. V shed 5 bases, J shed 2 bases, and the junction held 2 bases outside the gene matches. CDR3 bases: TGTGCCAGCAGCGGACAGGCAAACACCGGGGAGCTGTTTTTT. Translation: CASSGQANTGELFF. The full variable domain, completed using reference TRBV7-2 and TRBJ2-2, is GAGVSQSPSNKVTEKGKDVELRCDPISGHTALYWYRQSLGQGLEFLIYFQGNSAPDKSGLPSDRFSAERTGGSVSTLTIQRTQQEDSAVYLCASSGQANTGELFFGEGSRLTVL.

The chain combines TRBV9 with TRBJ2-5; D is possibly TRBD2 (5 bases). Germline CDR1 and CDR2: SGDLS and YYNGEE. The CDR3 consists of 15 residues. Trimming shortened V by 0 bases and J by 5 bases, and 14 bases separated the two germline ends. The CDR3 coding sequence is TGTGCCAGCAGCGTAGATGCTAGCTCTCGGGAGACCCAGTACTTC. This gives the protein CASSVDASSRETQYF.